Below, one T cell receptor beta chain is given with its context. The data were taken from a study of blood T cell repertoires in COVID-19. V was trimmed by 0 bases and J by 6 bases, leaving 16 bases between them. CDR3 length: 16 amino acids. The germline gives CDR1 SEHNR, CDR2 FQNEAQ (reference sequence). Per the study methods: Amplified reference gene primers provided the basis for estimating nucleated cell counts. Assay: immunoSEQ multiplex PCR; the TCRdb copy retains only in-frame clones and omits some. That table furnishes V, J and clone size, whereas the DNA furnished D and trimming. The sample holds under 150,000 clones, 70% to 90% seen once.

The V call is TRBV7-9, the J call TRBJ2-3; D might be TRBD2 (6 bases). The origin of this receptor is a man aged 40-50 years with acute or convalescent COVID-19. Sequencing input: peripheral blood. DNA for the CDR3: TGTGCCAGCAGCTTAGCGTCCGGGACTCCCGGGGATACGCAGTATTTT. It translates to CASSLASGTPGDTQYF.